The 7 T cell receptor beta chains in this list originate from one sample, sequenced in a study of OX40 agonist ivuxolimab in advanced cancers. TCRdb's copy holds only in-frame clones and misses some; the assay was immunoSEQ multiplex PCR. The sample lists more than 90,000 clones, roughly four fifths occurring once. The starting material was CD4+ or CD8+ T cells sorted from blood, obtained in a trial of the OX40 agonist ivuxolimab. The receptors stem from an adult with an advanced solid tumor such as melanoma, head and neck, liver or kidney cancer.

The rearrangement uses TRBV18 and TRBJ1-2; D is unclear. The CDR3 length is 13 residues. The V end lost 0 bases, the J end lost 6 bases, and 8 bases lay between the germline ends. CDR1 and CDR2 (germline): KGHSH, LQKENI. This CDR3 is CASSPPVVDGYTF. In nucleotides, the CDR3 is TGTGCCAGCTCACCACCGGTGGTGGATGGCTACACCTTC.

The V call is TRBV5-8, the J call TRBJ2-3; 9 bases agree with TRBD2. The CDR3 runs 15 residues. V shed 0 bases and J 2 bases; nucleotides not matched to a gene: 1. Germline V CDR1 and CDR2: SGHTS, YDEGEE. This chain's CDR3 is CASSLGTSVTDTQYF. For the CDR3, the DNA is TGTGCCAGCAGCTTGGGGACTAGCGTCACAGATACGCAGTATTTT.

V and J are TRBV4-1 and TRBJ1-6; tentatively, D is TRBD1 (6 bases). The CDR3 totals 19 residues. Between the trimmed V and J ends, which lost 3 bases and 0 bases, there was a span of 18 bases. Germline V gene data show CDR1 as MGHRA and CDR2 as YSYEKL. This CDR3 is CASSHLRDTHSSYNSPLHF. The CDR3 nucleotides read TGCGCCAGCAGCCATCTCCGGGACACCCATAGCTCCTATAATTCACCCCTCCACTTT.

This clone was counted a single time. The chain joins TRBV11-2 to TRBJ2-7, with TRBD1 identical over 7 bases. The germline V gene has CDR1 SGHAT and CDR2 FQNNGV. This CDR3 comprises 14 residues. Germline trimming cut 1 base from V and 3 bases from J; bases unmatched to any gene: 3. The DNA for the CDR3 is TGTGCCAGCAGCTTAGTAGGGGGCCTCTACGAGCAGTACTTC. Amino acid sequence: CASSLVGGLYEQYF. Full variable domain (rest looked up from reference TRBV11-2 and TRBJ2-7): EAGVAQSPRYKIIEKRQSVAFWCNPISGHATLYWYQQILGQGPKLLIQFQNNGVVDDSQLPKDRFSAERLKGVDSTLKIQPAKLEDSAVYLCASSLVGGLYEQYFGPGTRLTVT.

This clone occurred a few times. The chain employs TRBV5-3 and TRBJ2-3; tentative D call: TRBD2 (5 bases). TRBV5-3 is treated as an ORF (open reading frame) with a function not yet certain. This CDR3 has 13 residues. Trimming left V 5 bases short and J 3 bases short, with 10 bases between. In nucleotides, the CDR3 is TGTGCCAGAAGGTTTCTAGCTACAGATACGCAGTATTTT. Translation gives CARRFLATDTQYF.

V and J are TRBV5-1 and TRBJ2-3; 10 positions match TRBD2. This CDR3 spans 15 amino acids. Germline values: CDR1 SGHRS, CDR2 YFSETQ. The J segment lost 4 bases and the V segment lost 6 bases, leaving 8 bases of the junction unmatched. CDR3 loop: CASTYTSGAADTQYF. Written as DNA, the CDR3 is TGCGCCAGCACCTACACTAGCGGGGCCGCAGATACGCAGTATTTT.

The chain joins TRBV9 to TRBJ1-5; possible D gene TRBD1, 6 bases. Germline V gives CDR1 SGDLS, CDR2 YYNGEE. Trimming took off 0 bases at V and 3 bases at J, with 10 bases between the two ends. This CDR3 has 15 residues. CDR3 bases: TGTGCCAGCAGCGTAGCGGGACAATTCAATCAGCCCCAGCATTTT. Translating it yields CASSVAGQFNQPQHF.